A selection of T cell receptor beta chains follows, all from one sample in a study of blood T cell repertoires in COVID-19. Libraries were prepared by immunoSEQ multiplex PCR; TCRdb keeps only in-frame clonotypes and omits some of them. This table has around 200,000 clones, about 85% appearing once. The sequenced sample was PBMCs or T cells enriched from blood (not recorded which). The receptors come from a man aged 40-50 years who had recovered from COVID-19. CDR3s include the opening cysteine and the closing phenylalanine or tryptophan. The order of the fields is J gene, clone size, V gene, D gene, CDR3 protein, CDR3 DNA. D genes are given only for firm matches. Not all rows give a size; the values are once, few, many and, for expanded clones, a class.

TRBJ2-7,few,TRBV5-6,TRBD2,CASSPRGLAGAYEQYF,TGTGCCAGCAGCCCGCGGGGACTAGCGGGGGCCTACGAGCAGTACTTC
TRBJ1-3,once,TRBV5-4,NA,CASSLQGEDTIYF,TGTGCCAGCAGCTTACAGGGTGAGGACACCATATATTTT
TRBJ2-1,NA,TRBV9,TRBD1,CASSVGQGDNEQFF,TGTGCCAGCAGCGTAGGACAGGGCGACAATGAGCAGTTCTTC
TRBJ2-7,NA,TRBV24-1,TRBD1,CATSDSSTGSYEQYF,TGTGCCACCAGTGATTCGTCGACAGGGAGTTACGAGCAGTACTTC
TRBJ2-7,NA,TRBV18,TRBD1,CASSLGQEVYEQYF,TGTGCCAGCTCACTGGGACAGGAGGTTTACGAGCAGTACTTC
TRBJ1-1,NA,TRBV27,NA,CASSFLRSLNTEAFF,TGTGCCAGCAGTTTTCTACGCTCGTTAAACACTGAAGCTTTCTTT
TRBJ2-7,NA,TRBV30,NA,CAWTYPLTGTSYEQYF,TGTGCCTGGACCTACCCTTTGACAGGAACCTCCTACGAGCAGTACTTC
TRBJ2-7,NA,TRBV14,NA,CASSQESQGWSSRDYEQYF,TGTGCCAGCAGCCAAGAGTCCCAGGGGTGGTCTTCGAGGGATTACGAGCAGTACTTC
TRBJ2-7,NA,TRBV24-1,TRBD1,CATSDPRQGTYEQYF,TGTGCCACCAGTGATCCCCGACAGGGAACCTACGAGCAGTACTTC
TRBJ2-7,NA,TRBV18,TRBD1,CASSPLGQGLSYEQYF,TGTGCCAGCTCACCCCTCGGACAGGGGCTTTCCTACGAGCAGTACTTC
TRBJ2-2,NA,TRBV12-5,NA,CASGSISGELFF,TGTGCTAGTGGTTCGATCAGCGGGGAGCTGTTTTTT
TRBJ1-2,NA,TRBV24-1,NA,CATSDDGTANYGYTF,TGTGCCACCAGTGATGATGGGACTGCTAACTATGGCTACACCTTC
TRBJ2-2,NA,TRBV19,NA,CASSIFARSGGELFF,TGTGCCAGTAGTATATTTGCGAGGAGTGGCGGGGAGCTGTTTTTT
TRBJ2-3,NA,TRBV2,TRBD2,CASEGAGGPDTQYF,TGTGCCAGCGAGGGAGCGGGAGGCCCAGATACGCAGTATTTT
TRBJ1-5,NA,TRBV7-9,TRBD1,CASSFPRDRGQPQHF,TGTGCCAGCAGCTTTCCCCGGGACAGGGGACAGCCCCAGCATTTT
TRBJ1-4,NA,TRBV7-2,NA,CASSLGGRGEKLFF,TGTGCCAGCAGCTTAGGGGGGAGGGGTGAAAAACTGTTTTTT
TRBJ1-4,NA,TRBV4-1,NA,CASSQAGRGDGKLFF,TGCGCCAGCAGCCAAGCGGGGAGGGGAGATGGAAAACTGTTTTTT
TRBJ2-3,NA,TRBV28,TRBD1,CASSQDREAPLYF,TGTGCCAGCAGCCAGGACAGGGAGGCCCCCCTTTATTTT
TRBJ1-2,NA,TRBV4-1,NA,CASSQGGQATASNYGYTF,TGCGCCAGCAGCCAAGGAGGGCAGGCTACAGCTTCTAACTATGGCTACACCTTC
TRBJ2-2,once,TRBV18,TRBD1,CASSSQGARTGELFF,TGTGCCAGCTCATCTCAGGGGGCGCGGACCGGGGAGCTGTTTTTT
TRBJ1-2,NA,TRBV18,NA,CASSHPSRGYTF,TGTGCCAGCTCACATCCCTCCCGGGGCTACACCTTC
TRBJ2-1,NA,TRBV30,NA,CAWSVQVNNEQFF,TGTGCCTGGAGTGTACAGGTAAACAATGAGCAGTTCTTC
TRBJ2-7,NA,TRBV18,NA,CASSPSSGINEQYF,TGTGCCAGCTCACCATCCTCGGGGATCAACGAGCAGTACTTC
TRBJ1-2,NA,TRBV19,NA,CASSIVGGVVYGYTF,TGTGCCAGTAGTATAGTGGGGGGAGTCGTCTATGGCTACACCTTC
TRBJ2-2,NA,TRBV4-2,TRBD2,CASSQRSGRALTAGGELFF,TGTGCCAGCAGCCAACGAAGCGGGAGGGCCTTAACAGCGGGCGGGGAGCTGTTTTTT
TRBJ2-7,NA,TRBV5-1,TRBD2,CASSFPGLAGGEWSYEQYF,TGCGCCAGCAGCTTCCCGGGACTAGCGGGAGGGGAGTGGTCCTACGAGCAGTACTTC
TRBJ2-5,NA,TRBV5-5,TRBD1,CASSRRQGAKETQYF,TGTGCCAGCAGTAGGAGGCAGGGGGCTAAAGAGACCCAGTACTTC